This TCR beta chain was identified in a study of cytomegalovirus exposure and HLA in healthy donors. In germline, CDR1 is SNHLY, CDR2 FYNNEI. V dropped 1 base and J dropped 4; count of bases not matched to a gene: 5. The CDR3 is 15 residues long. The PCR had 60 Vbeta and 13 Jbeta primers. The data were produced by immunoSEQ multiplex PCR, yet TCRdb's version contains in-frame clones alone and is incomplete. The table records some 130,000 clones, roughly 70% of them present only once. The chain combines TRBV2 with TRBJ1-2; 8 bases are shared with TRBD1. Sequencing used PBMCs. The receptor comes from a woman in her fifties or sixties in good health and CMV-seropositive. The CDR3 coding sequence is TGTGCCAGCAGTGAAGGGACAGGGAAATTCTATGGCTACACCTTC. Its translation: CASSEGTGKFYGYTF. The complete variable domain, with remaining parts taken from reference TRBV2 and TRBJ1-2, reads EPEVTQTPSHQVTQMGQEVILRCVPISNHLYFYWYRQILGQKVEFLVSFYNNEISEKSEIFDDQFSVERPDGSNFTLKIRSTKLEDSAMYFCASSEGTGKFYGYTFGSGTRLTVV.